The text below deals with one TCR beta chain. Generated by immunoSEQ multiplex PCR, the TCRdb table keeps only in-frame clones and is missing some. The repertoire holds about 180,000 clones, with more than 85% as singletons. This entry is derived from a study of control samples from healthy donors and cancer patients. The CDR3 runs to 11 residues. Germline V lookup: CDR1 KGHDR, CDR2 SFDVKD. The V end was cut by 7 bases, the J end by 2 bases, with 4 bases between. The TCR comes from a middle-aged woman in good health. Sequenced sample: blood. The chain uses TRBV24-1 and TRBJ1-2; D gene ambiguous. The CDR3 DNA reads TGTGCCACCAGCTGGAACTATGGCTACACCTTC. It is translated as CATSWNYGYTF.